This T cell receptor beta chain is from a study of blood T cells in healthy people across ages. Primed by a sample-barcoded 5' primer and a J-beta primer mix, a second PCR proceeded for 7 to 11 cycles. TCRdb ran MiXCR on the 5' RACE reads and lists one entry per CDR3 protein. The data contain about 780,000 distinct CDR3 sequences, around 45% of them singletons. The V gene end was trimmed by 2 bases and the J gene end by 5 bases; junction bases not matched to a gene: 9. Germline-derived CDR1 and CDR2 are SGHNT and YYREEE (reference sequence). The CDR3 runs to 15 residues. Specimen: blood. The TCR was taken from a man of 80 years or more in good health. The rearrangement uses TRBV5-4 and TRBJ2-5, with 7 nucleotides matching TRBD2. CDR3 nucleotides: TGTGCCAGCAGCTTTGATGGGAGGGCCAGGGAGACCCAGTACTTC. It codes for CASSFDGRARETQYF.